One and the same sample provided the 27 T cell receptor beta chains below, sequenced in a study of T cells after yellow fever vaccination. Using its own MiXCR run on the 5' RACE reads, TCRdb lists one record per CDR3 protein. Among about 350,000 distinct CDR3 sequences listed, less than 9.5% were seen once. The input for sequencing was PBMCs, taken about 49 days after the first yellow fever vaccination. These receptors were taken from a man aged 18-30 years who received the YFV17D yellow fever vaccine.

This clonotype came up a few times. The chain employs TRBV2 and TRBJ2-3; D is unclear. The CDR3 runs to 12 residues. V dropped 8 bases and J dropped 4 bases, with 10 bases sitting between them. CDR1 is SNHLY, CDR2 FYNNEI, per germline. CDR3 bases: TGTGCCAGCGGCAAGTTGGCAGATACGCAGTATTTT. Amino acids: CASGKLADTQYF.

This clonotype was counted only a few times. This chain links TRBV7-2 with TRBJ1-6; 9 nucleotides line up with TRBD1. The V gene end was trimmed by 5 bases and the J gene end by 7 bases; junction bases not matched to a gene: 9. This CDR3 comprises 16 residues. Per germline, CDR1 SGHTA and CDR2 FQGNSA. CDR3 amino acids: CASSPQDRGYNSPLHF. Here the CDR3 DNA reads TGTGCCAGCAGCCCCCAGGACAGGGGATACAATTCACCCCTCCACTTT.

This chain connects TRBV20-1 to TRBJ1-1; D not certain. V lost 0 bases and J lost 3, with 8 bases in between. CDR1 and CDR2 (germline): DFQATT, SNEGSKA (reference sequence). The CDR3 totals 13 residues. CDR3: CSAREDPDTEAFF. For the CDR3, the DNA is TGCAGTGCTAGAGAGGACCCAGACACTGAAGCTTTCTTT.

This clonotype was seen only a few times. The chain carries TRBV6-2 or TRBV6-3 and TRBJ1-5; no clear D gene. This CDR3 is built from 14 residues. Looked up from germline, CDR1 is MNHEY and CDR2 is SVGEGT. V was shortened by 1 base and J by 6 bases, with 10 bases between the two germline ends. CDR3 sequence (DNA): TGTGCCAGCAGTTACTTTGGGGTTGGTCAGCCCCAGCATTTT. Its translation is CASSYFGVGQPQHF.

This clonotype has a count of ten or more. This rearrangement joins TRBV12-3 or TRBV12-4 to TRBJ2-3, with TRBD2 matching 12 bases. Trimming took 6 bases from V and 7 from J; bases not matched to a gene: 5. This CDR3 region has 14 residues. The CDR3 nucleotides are TGTGCCAGCAGCCCTAGCGGGGGGGCGAATACGCAGTATTTT. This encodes CASSPSGGANTQYF.

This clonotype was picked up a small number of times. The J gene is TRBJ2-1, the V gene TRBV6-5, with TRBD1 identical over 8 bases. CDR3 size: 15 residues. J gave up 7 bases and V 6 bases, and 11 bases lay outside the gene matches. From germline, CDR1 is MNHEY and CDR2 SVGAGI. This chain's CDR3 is CASRLDRGLGNEQFF. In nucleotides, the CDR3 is TGTGCCAGCAGACTCGACAGGGGACTTGGTAATGAGCAGTTCTTC.

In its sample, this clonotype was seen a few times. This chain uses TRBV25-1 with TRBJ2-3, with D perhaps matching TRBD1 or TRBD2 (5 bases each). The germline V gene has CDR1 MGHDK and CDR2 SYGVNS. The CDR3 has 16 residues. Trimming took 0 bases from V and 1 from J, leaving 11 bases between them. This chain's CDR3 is CASSEYKGSRTDTQYF. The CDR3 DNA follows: TGTGCCAGCAGTGAATATAAGGGGAGTCGCACAGATACGCAGTATTTT. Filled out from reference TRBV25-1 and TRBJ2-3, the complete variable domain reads EADIYQTPRYLVIGTGKKITLECSQTMGHDKMYWYQQDPGMELHLIHYSYGVNSTEKGDLSSESTVSRIRTEHFPLTLESARPSHTSQYLCASSEYKGSRTDTQYFGPGTRLTVL.

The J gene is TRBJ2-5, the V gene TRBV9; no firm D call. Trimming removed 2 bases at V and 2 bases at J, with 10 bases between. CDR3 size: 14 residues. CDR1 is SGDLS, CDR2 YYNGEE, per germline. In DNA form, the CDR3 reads TGTGCCAGCAGCGTCGGAGATGGGCAAGAGACCCAGTACTTC. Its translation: CASSVGDGQETQYF. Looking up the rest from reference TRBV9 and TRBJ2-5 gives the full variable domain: DSGVTQTPKHLITATGQRVTLRCSPRSGDLSVYWYQQSLDQGLQFLIQYYNGEERAKGNILERFSAQQFPDLHSELNLSSLELGDSALYFCASSVGDGQETQYFGPGTRLLVL.

For the CDR3, the DNA is TGTGCCAGCAGTTTAAAGGGTTTCCAAGAGACCCAGTACTTC. It specifies CASSLKGFQETQYF. The V and J genes are TRBV28 and TRBJ2-5; D is undetermined. This CDR3 is built from 14 residues. V was shortened by 2 bases and J by 1 base, with 8 bases between the two germline ends. Looked up from germline, CDR1 is MDHEN and CDR2 is SYDVKM.

The CDR3 DNA reads as TGTGCCAGCAGCCAAGTATCAAGAGGGGGCGACACCGGGGAGCTGTTTTTT. Translating it yields CASSQVSRGGDTGELFF. The rearrangement uses TRBV3-1 and TRBJ2-2; TRBD1 matches at 7 bases. This CDR3 is 17 amino acids long. After removal of 1 base from V and 3 bases from J, the junction contained 8 bases not matched to a gene. The germline gives CDR1 LGHDT, CDR2 YNNKEL (reference sequence). Looking up the rest from reference TRBV3-1 and TRBJ2-2 gives the full variable domain: DTAVSQTPKYLVTQMGNDKSIKCEQNLGHDTMYWYKQDSKKFLKIMFSYNNKELIINETVPNRFSPKSPDKAHLNLHINSLELGDSAVYFCASSQVSRGGDTGELFFGEGSRLTVL.

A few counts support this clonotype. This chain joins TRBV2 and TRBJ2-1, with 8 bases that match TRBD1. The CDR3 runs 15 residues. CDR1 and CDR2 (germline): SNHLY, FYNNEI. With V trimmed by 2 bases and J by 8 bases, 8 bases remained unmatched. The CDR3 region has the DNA TGTGCCAGCAGTGAACCGCAGGGGGCATATTATGAGCAGTTCTTC. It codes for CASSEPQGAYYEQFF.

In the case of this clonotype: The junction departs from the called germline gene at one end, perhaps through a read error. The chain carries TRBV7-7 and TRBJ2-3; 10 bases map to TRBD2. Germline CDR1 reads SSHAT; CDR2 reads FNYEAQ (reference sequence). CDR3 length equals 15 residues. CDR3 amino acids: CASSPLAGTTDTQYF. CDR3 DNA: TGTGCTAGCAGCCCACTAGCGGGGACCACAGATACGCAGTATTTT.

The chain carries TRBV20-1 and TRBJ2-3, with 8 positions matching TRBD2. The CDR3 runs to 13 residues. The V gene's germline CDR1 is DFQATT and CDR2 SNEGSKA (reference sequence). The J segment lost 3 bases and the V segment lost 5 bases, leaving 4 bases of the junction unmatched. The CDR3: CSAVGLGTDTQYF. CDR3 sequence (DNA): TGCAGTGCTGTGGGACTAGGGACAGATACGCAGTATTTT.

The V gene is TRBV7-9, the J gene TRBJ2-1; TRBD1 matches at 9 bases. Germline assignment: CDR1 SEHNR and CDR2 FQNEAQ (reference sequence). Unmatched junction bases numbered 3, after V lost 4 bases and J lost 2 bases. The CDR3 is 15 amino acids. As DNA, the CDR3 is TGTGCCAGCAGCTCCGGGACAGGGACCTACAATGAGCAGTTCTTC. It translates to CASSSGTGTYNEQFF. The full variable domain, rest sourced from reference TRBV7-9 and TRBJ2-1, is DTGVSQNPRHKITKRGQNVTFRCDPISEHNRLYWYRQTLGQGPEFLTYFQNEAQLEKSRLLSDRFSAERPKGSFSTLEIQRTEQGDSAMYLCASSSGTGTYNEQFFGPGTRLTVL.

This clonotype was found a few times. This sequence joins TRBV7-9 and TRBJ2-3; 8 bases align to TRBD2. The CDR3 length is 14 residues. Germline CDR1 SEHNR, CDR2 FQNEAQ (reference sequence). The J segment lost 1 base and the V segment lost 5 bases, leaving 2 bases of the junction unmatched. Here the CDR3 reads CASSISGGTDTQYF. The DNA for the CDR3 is TGTGCCAGCAGCATTAGCGGGGGCACAGATACGCAGTATTTT.

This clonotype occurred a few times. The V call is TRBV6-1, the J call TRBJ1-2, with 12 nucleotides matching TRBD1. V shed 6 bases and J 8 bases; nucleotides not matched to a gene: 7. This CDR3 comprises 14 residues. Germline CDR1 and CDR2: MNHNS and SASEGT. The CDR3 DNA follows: TGTGCCAGCAGCCGGGACAGGGGGCTTACGGGCTACACCTTC. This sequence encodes CASSRDRGLTGYTF.

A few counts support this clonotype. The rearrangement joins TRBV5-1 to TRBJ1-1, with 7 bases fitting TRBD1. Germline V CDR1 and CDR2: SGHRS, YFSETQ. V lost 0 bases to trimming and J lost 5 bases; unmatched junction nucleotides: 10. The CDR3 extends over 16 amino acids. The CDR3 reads CASSLVGSADRTEAFF. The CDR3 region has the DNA TGCGCCAGCAGCTTGGTGGGATCCGCGGACAGGACTGAAGCTTTCTTT.

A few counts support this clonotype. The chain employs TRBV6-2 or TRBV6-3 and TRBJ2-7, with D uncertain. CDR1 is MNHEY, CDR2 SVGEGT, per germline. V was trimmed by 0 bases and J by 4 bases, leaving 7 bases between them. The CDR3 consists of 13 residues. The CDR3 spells CASSYSFRYEQYF. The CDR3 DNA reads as TGTGCCAGCAGTTACTCATTCAGGTACGAGCAGTACTTC.

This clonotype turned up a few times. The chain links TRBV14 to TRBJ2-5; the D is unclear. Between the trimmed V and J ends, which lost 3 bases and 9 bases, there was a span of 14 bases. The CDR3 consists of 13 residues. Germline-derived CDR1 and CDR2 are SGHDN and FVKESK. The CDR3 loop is CASSHWSLRSQYF. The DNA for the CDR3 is TGTGCCAGCAGCCACTGGAGCCTCAGGTCCCAGTACTTC.

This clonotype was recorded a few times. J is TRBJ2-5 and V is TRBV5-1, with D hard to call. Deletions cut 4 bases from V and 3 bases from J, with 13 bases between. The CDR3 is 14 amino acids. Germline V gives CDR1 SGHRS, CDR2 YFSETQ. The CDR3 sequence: CASSPGRTEETQYF. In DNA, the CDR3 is TGCGCCAGCAGCCCCGGACGGACCGAAGAGACCCAGTACTTC.

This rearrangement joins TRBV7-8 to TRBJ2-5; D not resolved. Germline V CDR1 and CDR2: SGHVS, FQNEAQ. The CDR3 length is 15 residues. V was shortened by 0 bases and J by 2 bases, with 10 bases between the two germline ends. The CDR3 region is CASSLARWEQETQYF. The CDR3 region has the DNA TGTGCCAGCAGCTTAGCGCGCTGGGAACAAGAGACCCAGTACTTC.

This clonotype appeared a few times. Written as DNA, the CDR3 is TGTGCCTGGGGACAGGTTAACACTGAAGCTTTCTTT. Protein product: CAWGQVNTEAFF. This chain connects TRBV30 to TRBJ1-1; 7 bases line up with TRBD1. V dropped 5 bases and J dropped 2; count of bases not matched to a gene: 2. CDR1 and CDR2 (germline): GTSNPN, SVGIG (reference sequence). The CDR3 consists of 12 residues.

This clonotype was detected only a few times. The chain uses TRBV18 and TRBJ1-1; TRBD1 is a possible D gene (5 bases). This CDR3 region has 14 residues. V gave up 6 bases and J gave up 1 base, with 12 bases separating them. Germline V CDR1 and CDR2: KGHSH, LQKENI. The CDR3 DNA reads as TGTGCCAGCTCCCCCGGGGCAGAGAACACTGAAGCTTTCTTT. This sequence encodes CASSPGAENTEAFF.

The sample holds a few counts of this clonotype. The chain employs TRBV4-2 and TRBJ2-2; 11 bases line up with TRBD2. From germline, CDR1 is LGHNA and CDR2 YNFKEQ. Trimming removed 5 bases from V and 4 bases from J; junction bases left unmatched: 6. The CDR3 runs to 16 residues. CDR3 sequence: CASSSGLAASTGELFF. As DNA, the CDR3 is TGTGCCAGCAGCTCGGGACTAGCGGCCTCCACCGGGGAGCTGTTTTTT.

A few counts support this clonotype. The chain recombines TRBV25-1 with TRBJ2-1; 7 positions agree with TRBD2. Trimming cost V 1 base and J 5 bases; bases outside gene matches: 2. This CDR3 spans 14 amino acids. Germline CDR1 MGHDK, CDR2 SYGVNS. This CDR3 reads CASSEWEGHNEQFF. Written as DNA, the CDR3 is TGTGCCAGCAGTGAATGGGAGGGCCACAATGAGCAGTTCTTC.

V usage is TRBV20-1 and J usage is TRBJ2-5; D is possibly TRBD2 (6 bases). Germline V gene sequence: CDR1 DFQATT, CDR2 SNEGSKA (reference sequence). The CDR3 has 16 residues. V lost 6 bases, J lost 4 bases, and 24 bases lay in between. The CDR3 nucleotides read TGCAGTGCCACGGCCCGGGGCGGAGGGGCCGGAGAGACCCAGTACTTC. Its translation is CSATARGGGAGETQYF.

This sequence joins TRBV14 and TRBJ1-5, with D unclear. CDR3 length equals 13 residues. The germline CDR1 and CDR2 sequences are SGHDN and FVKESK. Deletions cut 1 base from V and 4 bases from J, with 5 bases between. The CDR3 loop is CASSQGVNQPQHF. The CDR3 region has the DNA TGTGCCAGCAGCCAAGGAGTTAATCAGCCCCAGCATTTT.